This T cell receptor beta chain was observed in a study of cytomegalovirus exposure and HLA in healthy donors. Whole-study context: The approximately 660 first-cohort repertoires shared a platform with the approximately 110 validation repertoires, as reported in a later analysis. Study-wide points: Both high specificity and high sensitivity reportedly marked the classifier's diagnosis of cytomegalovirus status.

The V gene lost 4 bases and the J gene lost 11 bases, with 17 bases spanning the gap. The CDR3 runs 13 residues. Germline V gives CDR1 SGHTA, CDR2 FQGTGA. Donors came from a validation cohort of 95 to 150 subjects, distinct from the first 666-subject cohort. Libraries were prepared by immunoSEQ multiplex PCR; TCRdb keeps only in-frame clonotypes and omits some of them. The sample has fewer than 300,000 clones; roughly 90% are singletons. With respect to this clone: Its matching antigen is unknown.

J is TRBJ1-1 and V is TRBV7-3; a weak D match, TRBD1 (6 bases). This receptor was taken from a woman aged 18-35 years in good health and CMV-seronegative. Material: PBMCs. This CDR3 is CASSSSGTPGAFF. CDR3 nucleotides: TGTGCCAGCAGCTCCTCCGGGACACCCGGTGCTTTCTTT.